The source of this T cell receptor (beta chain) is a study of response to subunit inactivated influenza vaccine. The junction had 9 bases not matched to a gene; V was cut back by 3 bases and J by 6 bases. From germline, CDR1 is KGHDR and CDR2 SFDVKD. The length of the CDR3 is 16 residues. TCRdb ran MiXCR on the RT-PCR reads and lists one entry per CDR3 protein. The sample holds around 200,000 distinct CDR3 sequences, approximately 12% seen once. These same records also appear under a second study, on T cells expressing NK-cell markers. According to that study: Libraries used 5'RACE template switching adding universal primer site and UMIs. According to the study, TCR beta repertoires originated from sorted CD3+CD56+NKG2C+, CD3+CD56+NKG2C- and CD3+CD56-NKG2C+ T cells.

Sequencing used CD8+ T cells sorted from PBMCs, obtained about 13 days after vaccination. This TCR was recovered from a man between 45 and 60 years old who received an inactivated influenza vaccine. This chain joins TRBV24-1 and TRBJ1-2, with 10 positions matching TRBD1. CDR3 sequence reads: CATSDQAGTGVNGYTF. DNA for the CDR3: TGTGCCACCAGTGATCAAGCCGGGACAGGGGTGAATGGCTACACCTTC.